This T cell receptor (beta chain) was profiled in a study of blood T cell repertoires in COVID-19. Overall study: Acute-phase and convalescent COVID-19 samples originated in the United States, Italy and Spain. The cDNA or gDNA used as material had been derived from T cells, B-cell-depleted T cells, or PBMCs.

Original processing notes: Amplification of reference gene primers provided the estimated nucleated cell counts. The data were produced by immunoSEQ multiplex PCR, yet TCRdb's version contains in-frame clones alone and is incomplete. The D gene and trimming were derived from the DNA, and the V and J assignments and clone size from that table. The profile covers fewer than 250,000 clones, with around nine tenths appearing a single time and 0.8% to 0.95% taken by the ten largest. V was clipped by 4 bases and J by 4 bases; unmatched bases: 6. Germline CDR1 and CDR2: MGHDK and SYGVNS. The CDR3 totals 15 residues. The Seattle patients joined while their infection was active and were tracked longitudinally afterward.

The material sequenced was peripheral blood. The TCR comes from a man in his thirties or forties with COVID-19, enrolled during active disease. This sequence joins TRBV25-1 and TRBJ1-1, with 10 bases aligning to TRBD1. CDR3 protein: CASSARTGGITEAFF. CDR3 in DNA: TGTGCCAGCAGTGCTAGGACAGGGGGGATCACTGAAGCTTTCTTT. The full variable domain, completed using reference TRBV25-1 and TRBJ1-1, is EADIYQTPRYLVIGTGKKITLECSQTMGHDKMYWYQQDPGMELHLIHYSYGVNSTEKGDLSSESTVSRIRTEHFPLTLESARPSHTSQYLCASSARTGGITEAFFGQGTRLTVV.